The source of this T cell receptor beta chain is a study of OX40 agonist ivuxolimab in advanced cancers. In the study overall: Patient treatment consisted of intravenous ivuxolimab administration every 2 weeks at 0.01 to 10 mg/kg. Study-level findings and limits: Antigens targeted by the expanded peripheral T cells were not determined. Also present in some nonresponders was a low level of normalized T-cell clonal expansion. At 0.1 to 3.0 mg/kg, clonal expansion of CD4+ and CD8+ blood T cells had occurred by week 6.

This clone has more than one count but fewer than ten. What it recognizes is unknown. The table came from immunoSEQ multiplex PCR; TCRdb's copy has only in-frame clones and leaves some out. The data hold tens of thousands of clones, with roughly 91% observed a single time. The specimen comprised CD4+ or CD8+ T cells sorted from blood, sampled in a trial of the OX40 agonist ivuxolimab. This sequence originates from an adult with an advanced solid tumor such as melanoma, head and neck, liver or kidney cancer.

This chain's CDR3 is CASSFRLGLFTYEQYF. CDR3 DNA sequence: TGTGCCAGCAGTTTCCGCCTCGGACTCTTTACCTACGAGCAGTACTTC. The chain has TRBV28 and TRBJ2-7, with D possibly TRBD2 on 5 matching bases. Germline V CDR1 and CDR2: MDHEN, SYDVKM. CDR3 length: 16 residues. V shed 3 bases and J shed 2 bases, with 17 bases lying between them. Full variable domain (outside the CDR3, taken from reference TRBV28 and TRBJ2-7): DVKVTQSSRYLVKRTGEKVFLECVQDMDHENMFWYRQDPGLGLRLIYFSYDVKMKEKGDIPEGYSVSREKKERFSLILESASTNQTSMYLCASSFRLGLFTYEQYFGPGTRLTVT.